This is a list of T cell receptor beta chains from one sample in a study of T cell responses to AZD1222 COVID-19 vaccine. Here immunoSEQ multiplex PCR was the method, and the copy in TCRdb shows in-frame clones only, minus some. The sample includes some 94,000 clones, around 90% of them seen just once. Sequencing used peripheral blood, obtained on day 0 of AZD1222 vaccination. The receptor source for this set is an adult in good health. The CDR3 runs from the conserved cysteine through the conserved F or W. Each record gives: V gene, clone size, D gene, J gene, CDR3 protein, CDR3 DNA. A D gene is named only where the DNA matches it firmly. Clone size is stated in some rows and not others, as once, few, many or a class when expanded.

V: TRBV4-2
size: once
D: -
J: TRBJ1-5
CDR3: CASSQDRQNSNQPQHF
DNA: TGTGCCAGCAGCCAAGATCGGCAGAATAGCAATCAGCCCCAGCATTTT

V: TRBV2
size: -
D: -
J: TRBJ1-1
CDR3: CASTEQVTNTEAFF
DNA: TGTGCCAGCACCGAACAGGTTACTAACACTGAAGCTTTCTTT

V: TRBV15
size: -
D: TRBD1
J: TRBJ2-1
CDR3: CATSRSRTGRNEQFF
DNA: TGTGCCACCAGCAGATCCCGGACAGGGAGGAATGAGCAGTTCTTC

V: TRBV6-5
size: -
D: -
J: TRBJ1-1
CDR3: CASSQHQNTEAFF
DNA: TGTGCCAGCAGTCAACACCAGAACACTGAAGCTTTCTTT

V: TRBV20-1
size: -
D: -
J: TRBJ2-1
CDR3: CSRTRGNEQFF
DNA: TGCAGTCGAACCAGGGGCAATGAGCAGTTCTTC

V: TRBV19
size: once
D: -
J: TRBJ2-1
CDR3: CASSIWAGPDNEQFF
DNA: TGTGCCAGTAGTATATGGGCAGGGCCCGACAATGAGCAGTTCTTC

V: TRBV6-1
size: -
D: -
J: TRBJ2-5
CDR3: CASSGPWTGRVETQYF
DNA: TGTGCCAGCAGTGGGCCCTGGACTGGTAGGGTGGAGACCCAGTACTTC

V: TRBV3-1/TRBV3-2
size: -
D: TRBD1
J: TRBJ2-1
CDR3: CASSQDIDVGQGNYNEQFF
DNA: TGTGCCAGCAGCCAAGATATTGACGTTGGACAGGGTAACTACAATGAGCAGTTCTTC

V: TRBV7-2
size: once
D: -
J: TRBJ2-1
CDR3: CASSFLATEQFF
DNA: TGTGCCAGCAGCTTTTTAGCTACCGAGCAGTTCTTC

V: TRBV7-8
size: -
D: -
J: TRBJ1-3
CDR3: CASSPQRHFPGNTIYF
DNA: TGTGCCAGCAGCCCTCAGAGGCACTTTCCTGGAAACACCATATATTTT

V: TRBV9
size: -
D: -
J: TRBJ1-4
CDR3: CASSVGGLEEKLFF
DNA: TGTGCCAGCAGCGTAGGGGGGTTGGAGGAAAAACTGTTTTTT

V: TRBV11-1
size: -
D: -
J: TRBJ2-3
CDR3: CASSFTDTQYF
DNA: TGTGCCAGCAGCTTCACAGATACGCAGTATTTT

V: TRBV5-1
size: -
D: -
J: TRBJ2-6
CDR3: CASTLWGSGPGANVLTF
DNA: TGTGCCAGCACTCTATGGGGGAGTGGTCCTGGGGCCAACGTCCTGACTTTC

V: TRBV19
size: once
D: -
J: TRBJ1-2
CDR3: CASSYGWSMANYGYTF
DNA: TGTGCCAGTAGTTACGGCTGGAGTATGGCTAACTATGGCTACACCTTC

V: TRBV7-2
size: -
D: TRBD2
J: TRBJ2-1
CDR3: CASSLTSGMGHNEQFF
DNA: TGTGCCAGCAGCCTAACTAGCGGGATGGGGCACAATGAGCAGTTCTTC

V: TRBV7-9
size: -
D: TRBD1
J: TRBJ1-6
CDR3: CASSIPGQGWNSPLHF
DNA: TGTGCCAGCAGCATTCCGGGACAGGGTTGGAATTCACCCCTCCACTTT

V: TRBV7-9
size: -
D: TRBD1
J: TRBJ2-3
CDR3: CASSVSGGADTQYF
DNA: TGTGCCAGCAGCGTCTCAGGGGGCGCAGATACGCAGTATTTT

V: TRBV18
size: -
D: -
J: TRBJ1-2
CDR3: CASSPPTAGPGGYTF
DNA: TGTGCCAGCTCACCTCCAACGGCAGGGCCCGGGGGCTACACCTTC

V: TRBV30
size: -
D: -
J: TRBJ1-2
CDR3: CAWTWGTNYGYTF
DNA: TGTGCCTGGACGTGGGGGACCAACTATGGCTACACCTTC

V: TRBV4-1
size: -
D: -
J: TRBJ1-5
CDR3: CASPSGRHGQPQHF
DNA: TGCGCCAGCCCTTCCGGCCGGCACGGTCAGCCCCAGCATTTT

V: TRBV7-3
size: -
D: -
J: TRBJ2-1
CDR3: CASSRGGGELFF
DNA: TGTGCCAGCAGCCGCGGAGGGGGGGAACTGTTCTTC

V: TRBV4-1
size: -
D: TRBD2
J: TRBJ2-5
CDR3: CASSQRLAGGVETQYF
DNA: TGCGCCAGCAGCCAGAGACTAGCGGGAGGAGTCGAGACCCAGTACTTC

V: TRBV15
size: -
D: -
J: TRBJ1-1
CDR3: CATSREAENTEAFF
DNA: TGTGCCACCAGCAGAGAGGCGGAGAACACTGAAGCTTTCTTT

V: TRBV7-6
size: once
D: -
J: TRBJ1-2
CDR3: CASSPAGAANYGYTF
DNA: TGTGCCAGCAGCCCCGCCGGGGCAGCTAACTATGGCTACACCTTC

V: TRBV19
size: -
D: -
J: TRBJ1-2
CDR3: CASSTPGAGEDYGYTF
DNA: TGTGCCAGTAGTACCCCAGGGGCAGGGGAAGACTATGGCTACACCTTC

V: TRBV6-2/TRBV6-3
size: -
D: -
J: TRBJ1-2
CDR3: CASSPPAYGYTF
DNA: TGTGCCAGCAGTCCACCGGCGTATGGCTACACCTTC

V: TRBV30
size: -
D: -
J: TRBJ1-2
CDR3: CAWSVGVTALYGYTF
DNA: TGTGCCTGGAGTGTAGGTGTGACAGCCCTCTATGGCTACACCTTC